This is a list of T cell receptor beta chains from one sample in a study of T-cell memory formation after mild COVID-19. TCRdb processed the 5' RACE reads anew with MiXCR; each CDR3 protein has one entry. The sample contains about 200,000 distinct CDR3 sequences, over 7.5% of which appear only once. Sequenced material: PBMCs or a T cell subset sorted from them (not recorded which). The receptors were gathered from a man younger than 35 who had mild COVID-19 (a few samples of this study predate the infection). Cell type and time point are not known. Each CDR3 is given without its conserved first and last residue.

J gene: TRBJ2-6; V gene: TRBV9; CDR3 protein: ASSVSTSGANVLT
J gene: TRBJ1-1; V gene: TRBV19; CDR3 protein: ASSDRVGLEAF
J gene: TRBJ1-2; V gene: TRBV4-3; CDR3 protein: ASSERGSVDYGYT
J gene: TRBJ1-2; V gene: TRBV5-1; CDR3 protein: ASSLDRGYGYT
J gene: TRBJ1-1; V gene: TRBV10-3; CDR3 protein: AINFQGGTEAF
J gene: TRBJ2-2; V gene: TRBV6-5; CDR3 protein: ASSLGRSKRLWELF
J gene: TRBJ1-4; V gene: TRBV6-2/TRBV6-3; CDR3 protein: ASSQAEKLF
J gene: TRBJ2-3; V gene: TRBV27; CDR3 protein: ASSLLNPSGGTDTQY
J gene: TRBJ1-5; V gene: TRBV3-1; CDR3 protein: ASSFLGSNQHQH
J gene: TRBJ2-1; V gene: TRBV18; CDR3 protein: ASSPKKGGNEQF
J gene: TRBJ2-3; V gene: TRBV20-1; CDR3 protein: SAREGSTFSTDTQY
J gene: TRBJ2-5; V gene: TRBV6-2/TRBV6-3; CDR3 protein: ASSIDAGTGDLGTQY
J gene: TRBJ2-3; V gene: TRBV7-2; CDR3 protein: ASSFVSGGTSTDTQY
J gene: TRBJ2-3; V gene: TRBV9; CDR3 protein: ASSRLGTDTQY
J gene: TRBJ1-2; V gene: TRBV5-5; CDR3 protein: ASSLFDRVT
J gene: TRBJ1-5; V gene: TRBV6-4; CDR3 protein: ASSVQSNQPQH
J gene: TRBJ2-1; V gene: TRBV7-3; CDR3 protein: ASSSGTRYEQF
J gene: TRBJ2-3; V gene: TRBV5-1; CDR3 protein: ASSFGALTDTQY
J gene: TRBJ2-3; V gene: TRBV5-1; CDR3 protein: ASTQGQGRGTDTQY
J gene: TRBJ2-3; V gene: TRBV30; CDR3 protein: AWTTSGDTQY
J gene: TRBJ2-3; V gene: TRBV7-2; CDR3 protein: ASSPRGPSTDTQY
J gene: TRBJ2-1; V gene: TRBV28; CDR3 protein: ASTTRTSGVDEQF
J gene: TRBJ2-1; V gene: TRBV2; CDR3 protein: ASSNRGGEQF
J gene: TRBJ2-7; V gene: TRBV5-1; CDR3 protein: ASSTGGMYEQY
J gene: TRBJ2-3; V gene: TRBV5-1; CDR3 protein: ASSSQRPNTDTQY
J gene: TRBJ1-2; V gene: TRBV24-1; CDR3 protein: ATSGGPSSSLGGGYT
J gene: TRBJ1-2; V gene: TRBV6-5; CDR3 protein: ASRSHPWGSNYGYT
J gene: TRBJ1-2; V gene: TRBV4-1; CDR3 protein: ASSQPRQGSRYGYT
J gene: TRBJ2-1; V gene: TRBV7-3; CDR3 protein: ASSSGIDEQF
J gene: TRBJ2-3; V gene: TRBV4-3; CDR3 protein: ASSSGRGYTDTQY
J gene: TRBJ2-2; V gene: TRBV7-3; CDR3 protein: ASSHSGGANTGELF
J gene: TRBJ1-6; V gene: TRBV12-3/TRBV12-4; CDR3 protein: ASTQNNSPLH
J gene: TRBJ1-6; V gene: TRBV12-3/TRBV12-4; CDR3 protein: ASRAGGGEDSPLH
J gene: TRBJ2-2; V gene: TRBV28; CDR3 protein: AILPIDTGELF
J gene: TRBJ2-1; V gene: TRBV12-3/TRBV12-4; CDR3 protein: ASSLSSGGHNEQF
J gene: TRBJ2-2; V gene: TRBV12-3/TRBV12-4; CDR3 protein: ASSANRDYTGELF
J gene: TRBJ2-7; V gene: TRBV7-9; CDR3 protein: ASSSSGTNEQY
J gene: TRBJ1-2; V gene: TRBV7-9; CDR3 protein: ASSLGGTVYGYT
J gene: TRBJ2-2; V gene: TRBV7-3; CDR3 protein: ASSLGQGNGELF
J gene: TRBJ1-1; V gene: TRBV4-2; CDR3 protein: ASSQAVRETEAF
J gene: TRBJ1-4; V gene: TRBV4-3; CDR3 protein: ASSQGVQGDEKLF
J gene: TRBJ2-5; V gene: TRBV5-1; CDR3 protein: ASRPGTVGETQY
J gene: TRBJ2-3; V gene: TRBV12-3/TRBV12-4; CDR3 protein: AVCKSGGPRTDTQY
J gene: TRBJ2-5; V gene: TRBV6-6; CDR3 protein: ASSTPHRERPQY
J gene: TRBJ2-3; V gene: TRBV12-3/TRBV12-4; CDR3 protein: ASSPGVSTDTQY
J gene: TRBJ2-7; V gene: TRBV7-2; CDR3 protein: ASSLAYYEQY
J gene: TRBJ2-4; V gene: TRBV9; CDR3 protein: ASSVVASGGPGNIQY
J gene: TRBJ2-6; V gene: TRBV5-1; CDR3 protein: ASGGQGGGANVLT
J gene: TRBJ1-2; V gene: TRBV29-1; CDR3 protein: SVKQGTWDYGYT
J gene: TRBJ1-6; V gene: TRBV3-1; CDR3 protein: ASSLTDNSPLH
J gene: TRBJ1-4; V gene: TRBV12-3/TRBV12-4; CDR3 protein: ASSHPLGKLF
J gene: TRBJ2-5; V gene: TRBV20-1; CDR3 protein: SPLERETQY
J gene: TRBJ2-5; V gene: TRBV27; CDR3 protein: ASSPSQGWTQY